This is a list of T cell receptor beta chains from one sample in a study of T cell responses to AZD1222 COVID-19 vaccine. TCRdb's copy holds only in-frame clones and misses some; the assay was immunoSEQ multiplex PCR. The data show 100,000 to 140,000 clones, 75% to 95% seen once. The sample in question was peripheral blood, obtained 28 days after the second AZD1222 dose. The source of these receptors is an adult who received the AZD1222 COVID-19 vaccine. The CDR3 runs from the conserved cysteine through the conserved F or W. A D gene is named only where the DNA matches it firmly. Clone size, where shown, is once, few, many, or a class for clones that have expanded.

CDR3nt	CDR3aa	d_gene	v_gene	j_gene	abundance
TGTGCCAGCAGCGATAGCGGGACTAGCACAGATACGCAGTATTTT	CASSDSGTSTDTQYF	TRBD2	TRBV9	TRBJ2-3	.
TGTGCCAGTAGTGTTGGACGGCCCCAAGCCGGCTACACCTTC	CASSVGRPQAGYTF	.	TRBV19	TRBJ1-2	.
TGTGCCAGCAGTTATAGATACAGGGAAGCTAACTATGGCTACACCTTC	CASSYRYREANYGYTF	.	TRBV6-5	TRBJ1-2	.
TGTGCCAGCAGTGACCGAGACAGGGGGCATTATGGCTACACCTTC	CASSDRDRGHYGYTF	TRBD1	TRBV25-1	TRBJ1-2	.
TGTGCCAGCAGCTTACAGGGACTAGCGATGAACCGCGACGAGCAGTACTTC	CASSLQGLAMNRDEQYF	TRBD2	TRBV7-2	TRBJ2-7	.
TGTGCCAGCGGCAGGGAGCGGGGGCGCACAGATACGCAGTATTTT	CASGRERGRTDTQYF	TRBD2	TRBV2	TRBJ2-3	.
TGTGCCAGCAGCTTGGGGCGGGGGCGTCAGCCCCAGCATTTT	CASSLGRGRQPQHF	.	TRBV5-6	TRBJ1-5	once
TGTGCCTGGAGAGGTTTTAGCGGTGGAGAGACCCAGTACTTC	CAWRGFSGGETQYF	.	TRBV30	TRBJ2-5	.
TGCGCCAGCAGCTTGGTCTCCAGCGGGAGGGGGTACGAGCAGTACTTC	CASSLVSSGRGYEQYF	TRBD2	TRBV5-1	TRBJ2-7	.
TGTGCCAGCAGCGTAGAAGGGGCTGGAAACACCATATATTTT	CASSVEGAGNTIYF	.	TRBV9	TRBJ1-3	once
TGTGCCAGCTCACCAACAGCTACAGGACACCTCCGGACTGAAGCTTTCTTT	CASSPTATGHLRTEAFF	.	TRBV18	TRBJ1-1	.
TGTGCCAGCAGCGAACTCGGGGGAACCTACAATGAGCAGTTCTTC	CASSELGGTYNEQFF	.	TRBV7-6	TRBJ2-1	.
TGCGCCAGCATCCCTGAGGGGAAAGGGGGCCCCACTGAAGCTTTCTTT	CASIPEGKGGPTEAFF	TRBD1	TRBV5-1	TRBJ1-1	.
TGTGCCTGGAGTGTACAGGGGGTCCAGCCCCAGCATTTT	CAWSVQGVQPQHF	TRBD1	TRBV30	TRBJ1-5	.
TGTGCCAGCAGCTTAGTGAGCACCGGGGAGCTGTTTTTT	CASSLVSTGELFF	.	TRBV7-2	TRBJ2-2	.
TGTGCCAGCAGCTTTCAGCGGGAGTCAGATACGCAGTATTTT	CASSFQRESDTQYF	TRBD2	TRBV7-2	TRBJ2-3	.
TGTGCCTGGAGAAAGGGGGGGACAGCTGTACACGAGCAGTACTTC	CAWRKGGTAVHEQYF	.	TRBV30	TRBJ2-7	.
TGTGCCAGCAGCAATCGGACAGGGCCATACAATGAGCAGTTCTTC	CASSNRTGPYNEQFF	.	TRBV21-1	TRBJ2-1	.
TGTGCCACCAGTGCGGGTGGGACACTTGATTATGGCTACACCTTC	CATSAGGTLDYGYTF	.	TRBV24-1	TRBJ1-2	.
TGTGCCAGCACTTCCGGAGGGGAAGCTTTCTTT	CASTSGGEAFF	.	TRBV28	TRBJ1-1	.
TGTGCCAGCGGGTTGTTGTCCTACGAGCAGTACTTC	CASGLLSYEQYF	.	TRBV7-9	TRBJ2-7	.
TGTGCCAGCAATACGTACCCGCTGAACACTGAAGCTTTCTTT	CASNTYPLNTEAFF	.	TRBV19	TRBJ1-1	.
TGTGCCAGCAGCTGGCGTTTGCTCGAGCAGTACTTC	CASSWRLLEQYF	.	TRBV7-9	TRBJ2-7	.
TGTGCCAGCAGGGATGGACAGGACTATAATTCACCCCTCCACTTT	CASRDGQDYNSPLHF	TRBD1	TRBV28	TRBJ1-6	.
TGTGCCAGCAGTTCACATAGCGTGGGGGCAGGGGACGGGGAGCTGTTTTTT	CASSSHSVGAGDGELFF	.	TRBV28	TRBJ2-2	.
TGTGCCAGCAGCCCGACTGCAGGGGGGTACAATGAGCAGTTCTTC	CASSPTAGGYNEQFF	.	TRBV4-2	TRBJ2-1	once
TGTGCCAGCAGCCTGGGAACAGCACAACAGGCTGGCTACACCTTC	CASSLGTAQQAGYTF	.	TRBV7-6	TRBJ1-2	.
TGCGCCAGCAGTCAATCCCAGATGGACGCTGAAGCTTTCTTT	CASSQSQMDAEAFF	.	TRBV23-1	TRBJ1-1	few
TGTGCCATCAGTGCTAGACAGGGGCTGAACTATGGCTACACCTTC	CAISARQGLNYGYTF	TRBD1	TRBV10-3	TRBJ1-2	.
TGTGCCAGCAGCTTCTTAGGGGACAGGGATCAGCCCCAGCATTTT	CASSFLGDRDQPQHF	TRBD1	TRBV5-4	TRBJ1-5	.
TGCAGCGTCCGCCTTAGGAGGGGTTTGAACACTGAAGCTTTCTTT	CSVRLRRGLNTEAFF	.	TRBV29-1	TRBJ1-1	.
TGTGCCAGCAGCCAAGACTACTCCTATAATTCACCCCTCCACTTT	CASSQDYSYNSPLHF	.	TRBV14	TRBJ1-6	.
TGTGCCAGCAGTTACAGTTTGGGGAACACTGAAGCTTTCTTT	CASSYSLGNTEAFF	.	TRBV6-5	TRBJ1-1	.
TGCGCCAGCAGCCAAGACGGGCACCAGGTCGCCTACGAGCAGTACTTC	CASSQDGHQVAYEQYF	.	TRBV4-3	TRBJ2-7	.
TGTGCCAGCAGTTACAACCGGGAGTCCAGCACAGATACGCAGTATTTT	CASSYNRESSTDTQYF	.	TRBV6-2/TRBV6-3	TRBJ2-3	.
TGTGCCAGCAGTTCCCTGAGCGGGAGGAACTACAATGAGCAGTTCTTC	CASSSLSGRNYNEQFF	TRBD2	TRBV6-5	TRBJ2-1	.
TGTGCCAGCAGTTCGGACTACTTCAGCTACGAGCAGTACTTC	CASSSDYFSYEQYF	.	TRBV28	TRBJ2-7	.
TGCGCCAGCAGCCCGACAGGGGGTGCAACTAATGAAAAACTGTTTTTT	CASSPTGGATNEKLFF	TRBD1	TRBV4-1	TRBJ1-4	.
TGTGCCTGGAGTGTAGGGACCGTTTCCTACAATGAGCAGTTCTTC	CAWSVGTVSYNEQFF	.	TRBV30	TRBJ2-1	.
TGTGCCACGTCACGAGGGGGGACGGAGGAAAAACTGTTTTTT	CATSRGGTEEKLFF	.	TRBV6-5	TRBJ1-4	.
TGTGCCAGCAGTTACTCCCGGGGTATTTCGGGAAACACCATATATTTT	CASSYSRGISGNTIYF	.	TRBV6-6	TRBJ1-3	.
TGTGCCAGCAGCTTGGTTGGGTTCTACTCACCCCTCCACTTT	CASSLVGFYSPLHF	.	TRBV5-4	TRBJ1-6	once
TGTGCCAGCAGCTTTTCAGACTCTGGAAACACCATATATTTT	CASSFSDSGNTIYF	.	TRBV7-9	TRBJ1-3	.
TGTGCCAGCAGCTTGACTAGCGGGAGGTTAGGCAATGAGCAGTTCTTC	CASSLTSGRLGNEQFF	TRBD2	TRBV5-4	TRBJ2-1	once
TGTGCCAGCAGCTTGAAGGGTAACTATGGCTACACCTTC	CASSLKGNYGYTF	.	TRBV5-6	TRBJ1-2	once
TGTGCCAGTAGTCTCTCTAATCGGGGGGCGCGTAACTATGGCTACACCTTC	CASSLSNRGARNYGYTF	.	TRBV19	TRBJ1-2	.
TGTGCCAGCAGCCATCGACACGAGAACACTGAAGCTTTCTTT	CASSHRHENTEAFF	.	TRBV6-2/TRBV6-3	TRBJ1-1	once
TGTGCCAGCAGCCTAGCGGCAGGGGATGAAAAACTGTTTTTT	CASSLAAGDEKLFF	.	TRBV7-9	TRBJ1-4	.
TGTGCCAAATCGAGACGGAACACCGGGGAGCTGTTTTTT	CAKSRRNTGELFF	.	TRBV15	TRBJ2-2	.
TGTGCCACCAGCAGAGAGGGGGCAGGAGATACGCAGTATTTT	CATSREGAGDTQYF	.	TRBV15	TRBJ2-3	.
TGTGCCACCAGTGAGCTGGAGGGGCATGAGCAGTTCTTC	CATSELEGHEQFF	.	TRBV24-1	TRBJ2-1	.
TGTGCCAGCAGCTTGGGGGGGTACGGCTACACCTTC	CASSLGGYGYTF	.	TRBV5-6	TRBJ1-2	once
TGCAGTGCTAGTACACAGGGAGTCTATAATTCACCCCTCCACTTT	CSASTQGVYNSPLHF	.	TRBV20-1	TRBJ1-6	.
TGTGCCAGCAGCTTCGGCCAAGAGACCCAGTACTTC	CASSFGQETQYF	.	TRBV7-9	TRBJ2-5	.
TGTGCCAGCAGCGCAGGGGGGGGGCCCGCCTACGAGCAGTACTTC	CASSAGGGPAYEQYF	.	TRBV9	TRBJ2-7	.
TGTGCCAGCAGCCCCGACGGCCAAGAGACCCAGTACTTC	CASSPDGQETQYF	.	TRBV3-1/TRBV3-2	TRBJ2-5	.
TGTGCCAGCAGTGAACTAGGGCTTGGGGGCTACACCTTC	CASSELGLGGYTF	.	TRBV2	TRBJ1-2	.
TGTGCCAGCAGCTTCGCCGGGGGGTTCTCTAACTATGGCTACACCTTC	CASSFAGGFSNYGYTF	.	TRBV5-8	TRBJ1-2	.
TGTGCCAGCAGCAGGGGTAGCGGGGGACGCACAGATACGCAGTATTTT	CASSRGSGGRTDTQYF	TRBD2	TRBV7-8	TRBJ2-3	.
TGCGCCAGCAGCTTGGGGGGTGGGCAGCCCCAGCATTTT	CASSLGGGQPQHF	.	TRBV5-1	TRBJ1-5	.